This TCR beta chain stems from a study of cytomegalovirus exposure and HLA in healthy donors. Study background: The study placed less than 90% of its 398 genotyped donors in the Caucasian-associated ancestry cluster. Study-level points and caveats: When analyzed later, the rates of TCR association showed variation by HLA locus, with DRB1 the most and HLA-C the fewest.

The PCR employed 60 Vbeta primers together with 13 Jbeta primers. TCRdb keeps only in-frame clones here, not all; method: immunoSEQ multiplex PCR. The profile shows around 150,000 clones, approximately 77% of them singletons. To note about this clone: Its specificity is not known.

The V end lost 1 base, the J end lost 4 bases, and 13 bases lay between the germline ends. There are 15 residues in the CDR3. Germline-derived CDR1 and CDR2 are LGHNA and YSLEER. This chain connects TRBV4-3 to TRBJ1-2, with D tentatively TRBD1 (5 bases). The sample consisted of PBMCs. This TCR was recovered from a male donor in good health and CMV-seropositive. The DNA for the CDR3 is TGCGCCAGCAGCCAAGTGAATGCAGGGCTCTATGGCTACACCTTC. Protein: CASSQVNAGLYGYTF.